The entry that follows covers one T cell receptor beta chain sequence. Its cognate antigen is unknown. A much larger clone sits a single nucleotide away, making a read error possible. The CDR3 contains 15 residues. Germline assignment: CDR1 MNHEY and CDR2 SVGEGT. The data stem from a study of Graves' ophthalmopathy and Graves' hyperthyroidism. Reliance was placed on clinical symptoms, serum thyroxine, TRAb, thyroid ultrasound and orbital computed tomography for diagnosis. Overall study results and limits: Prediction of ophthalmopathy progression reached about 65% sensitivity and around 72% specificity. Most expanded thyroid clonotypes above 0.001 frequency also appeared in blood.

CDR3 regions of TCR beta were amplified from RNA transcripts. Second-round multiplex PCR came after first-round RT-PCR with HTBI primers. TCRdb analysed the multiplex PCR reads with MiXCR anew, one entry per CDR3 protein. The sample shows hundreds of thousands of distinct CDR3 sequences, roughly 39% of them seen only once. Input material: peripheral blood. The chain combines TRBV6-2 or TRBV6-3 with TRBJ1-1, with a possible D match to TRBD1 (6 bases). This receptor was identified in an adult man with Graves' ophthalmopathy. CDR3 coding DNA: TGTGCCAGCAGTTACCTTGGACAGAAGAACACTGAAGCTTCCTTT. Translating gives CASSYLGQKNTEASF.